A single sample is the source of the 25 T cell receptor beta chains below, sequenced in a study of response to subunit inactivated influenza vaccine. MiXCR, applied by TCRdb to the RT-PCR reads, yields one record per CDR3 protein. This table holds 590,000 or so distinct CDR3 sequences, 14% found once. The material sequenced was PBMCs from blood, taken 14 days before vaccination. The receptors stem from a man aged 45 to 65 who received an inactivated influenza vaccine.

This clonotype has ten or more counts. The chain is built from TRBV4-1 and TRBJ1-1, with 10 bases lining up with TRBD1. The CDR3 runs 16 residues. From germline, CDR1 is MGHRA and CDR2 YSYEKL. V was clipped by 1 base and J by 7 bases; unmatched bases: 9. The CDR3 DNA sequence: TGCGCCAGCAGCCAAGCCCCGGGACAGGGGATAGGTGAAGCTTTCTTT. Translated: CASSQAPGQGIGEAFF.

CDR3 amino acids: CASSPSGATTDTQYF. As DNA, the CDR3 is TGCGCCAGCAGTCCTAGCGGAGCAACCACAGATACGCAGTATTTT. The gene calls are TRBV10-2 and TRBJ2-3, with TRBD2 identical over 7 bases. V lost 5 bases and J lost 2; bases outside the gene matches: 7. The CDR3 is 15 amino acids. CDR1 and CDR2 (germline): WSHSY, SAAADI.

This clonotype occurred many times. V is TRBV7-9 and J is TRBJ2-1; 9 bases fit TRBD2. Losses at the gene ends were 1 base for V and 4 bases for J; bases not matched to a gene: 8. Looked up from germline, CDR1 is SEHNR and CDR2 is FQNEAQ (reference sequence). The CDR3 has 17 amino acids. The CDR3 is CASSLVRLAGVYNEQFF. CDR3 nucleotide sequence: TGTGCCAGCAGCTTAGTACGGTTAGCGGGAGTATACAATGAGCAGTTCTTC.

This clonotype was detected a few times. This rearrangement joins TRBV10-3 to TRBJ2-1, with TRBD2 matching 10 bases. Germline V CDR1 and CDR2: ENHRY, SYGVKD. V shed 0 bases, J shed 8 bases, and the junction held 7 bases outside the gene matches. The CDR3 is made up of 16 amino acids. In DNA form, the CDR3 reads TGTGCCATCAGTGAGTCGATCCTAGCGGGAGTGGATGAGCAGTTCTTC. Translated, it gives CAISESILAGVDEQFF.

The V gene is TRBV9, the J gene TRBJ2-3, with D uncertain. Trimming removed 3 bases at V and 6 bases at J, with 11 bases between. Germline CDR1 reads SGDLS; CDR2 reads YYNGEE. This CDR3 is built from 13 residues. In DNA, the CDR3 is TGTGCCAGCAGCGCCCCCCGGTTGGATACGCAGTATTTT. Translated, it gives CASSAPRLDTQYF. The full variable domain, rest sourced from reference TRBV9 and TRBJ2-3, is DSGVTQTPKHLITATGQRVTLRCSPRSGDLSVYWYQQSLDQGLQFLIQYYNGEERAKGNILERFSAQQFPDLHSELNLSSLELGDSALYFCASSAPRLDTQYFGPGTRLTVL.

This clonotype has a handful of counts. This chain links TRBV10-3 with TRBJ2-5; 11 positions match TRBD2. The CDR3 is 17 residues long. CDR1 and CDR2 (germline): ENHRY, SYGVKD. Trimming took 4 bases from V and 2 from J; bases not matched to a gene: 9. CDR3 DNA: TGTGCCATCAGTGGGCCCACCGGGACTAGCGGACAAGAGACCCAGTACTTC. Protein product: CAISGPTGTSGQETQYF.

This clonotype was seen repeatedly, ten times or more. The V gene is TRBV12-3 or TRBV12-4, the J gene TRBJ1-5; 7 bases map to TRBD1. The CDR3 consists of 12 residues. J was trimmed by 8 bases and V by 4 bases; bases with no gene match: 2. This chain's CDR3 is CASSSTGEPQHF. CDR3 nucleotide sequence: TGTGCCAGCAGTTCAACAGGGGAGCCCCAGCATTTT.

This clonotype was counted at least ten times. The chain couples TRBV5-1 to TRBJ2-3; 9 bases fit TRBD1. The germline gives CDR1 SGHRS, CDR2 YFSETQ. The CDR3 extends over 16 amino acids. The V segment lost 1 base and the J segment 7 bases; nucleotides outside the gene matches: 10. The CDR3: CASSLYGTGKTNTQYF. The CDR3 DNA reads TGCGCCAGCAGCTTGTACGGGACAGGGAAAACAAATACGCAGTATTTT.

In its sample, this clonotype was seen many times. The chain has TRBV10-3 and TRBJ2-5; the match to TRBD1 covers 9 bases. Trimming removed 2 bases from V and 9 bases from J; junction bases left unmatched: 13. The CDR3 length is 16 residues. Germline V gene sequence: CDR1 ENHRY, CDR2 SYGVKD. The chain's CDR3 is CAISEGTGRTKSPQYF. Written as DNA, the CDR3 is TGTGCCATCAGTGAGGGGACAGGGCGTACTAAGAGTCCCCAGTACTTC.

This clonotype has only a few counts. The gene calls are TRBV7-2 and TRBJ2-7; TRBD2 matches 7 bases. V trimming: 5 bases; J trimming: 4 bases; junction bases outside the gene matches: 8. Germline V CDR1 and CDR2: SGHTA, FQGNSA. There are 14 residues in the CDR3. CDR3 protein: CASSPRDYAYEQYF. In DNA, the CDR3 is TGTGCCAGCAGCCCGAGGGACTACGCTTACGAGCAGTACTTC.

The sample holds a few counts of this clonotype. The chain links TRBV6-5 to TRBJ1-1; maybe TRBD1 (6 bases). V was cut by 2 bases and J by 5 bases, with 9 bases left in between. This CDR3 region has 13 residues. Germline-derived CDR1 and CDR2 are MNHEY and SVGAGI. The CDR3 DNA is TGTGCCAGCAGTTACGAGGGGGGAACTGAAGCTTTCTTT. Amino acid sequence: CASSYEGGTEAFF.

This clonotype showed up many times. J is TRBJ2-7 and V is TRBV28; the match to TRBD1 covers 8 bases. Per the germline V gene, CDR1 is MDHEN and CDR2 is SYDVKM. The CDR3 sequence is 14 residues long. V was pared by 6 bases and J by 3 bases, with 7 bases of the junction left unmatched. In nucleotides, the CDR3 is TGTGCCAGCAGCCCGACAGGGGTACTCTACGAGCAGTACTTC. It yields the protein CASSPTGVLYEQYF.

V usage is TRBV4-3 and J usage is TRBJ1-1; 7 bases are shared with TRBD1. Germline lookup yields CDR1 LGHNA and CDR2 YSLEER. Germline trimming cut 2 bases from V and 4 bases from J; bases unmatched to any gene: 4. The CDR3 covers 14 residues. The CDR3 protein is CASSQTTGSTEAFF. Written as DNA, the CDR3 is TGCGCCAGCAGCCAAACGACAGGGTCCACTGAAGCTTTCTTT.

V gene TRBV29-1 combines with J gene TRBJ2-5; a weak D match, TRBD2 (5 bases). There are 12 residues in the CDR3. Germline V gene sequence: CDR1 SQVTM, CDR2 ANQGSEA. Trimming took off 7 bases at V and 5 bases at J, with 14 bases between the two ends. CDR3 residues: CSGISGGETQYF. CDR3 coding DNA: TGCAGCGGCATATCGGGCGGGGAGACCCAGTACTTC.

The V and J genes are TRBV11-2 and TRBJ1-4; TRBD1 agrees at 9 bases. Trimming took 2 bases from V and 7 from J; bases not matched to a gene: 5. The CDR3 contains 15 residues. The germline V gene has CDR1 SGHAT and CDR2 FQNNGV. The CDR3: CASSLRDRAGEKLFF. As DNA, the CDR3 is TGTGCCAGCAGCTTAAGGGACAGGGCGGGTGAAAAACTGTTTTTT.

The chain links TRBV19 to TRBJ2-3; 9 bases map to TRBD2. Germline V gene data show CDR1 as LNHDA and CDR2 as SQIVND (reference sequence). CDR3 length equals 17 residues. J lost 4 bases, V lost 6 bases, and 14 bases had no gene match. CDR3 in amino acids: CASSLITASGIADTQYF. The CDR3, as DNA: TGTGCCAGTAGCCTCATAACGGCTAGCGGGATTGCAGATACGCAGTATTTT.

This clonotype was seen a handful of times. The V and J genes are TRBV2 and TRBJ2-5, with D tentatively TRBD1 (6 bases). Germline V gene lookup returns CDR1 SNHLY and CDR2 FYNNEI. This CDR3 is 13 amino acids long. Trimming pared 4 bases from V and 9 bases from J, leaving 15 bases between. DNA of the CDR3: TGTGCCAGCAGTGGGGTCGGACAGATTTCCCAGTACTTC. Translation: CASSGVGQISQYF.

The chain carries TRBV29-1 and TRBJ2-3; possibly TRBD2 for D (6 bases). Germline-derived CDR1 and CDR2 are SQVTM and ANQGSEA. The CDR3 consists of 13 residues. For the CDR3, the DNA is TGCACCACACTCGGGACTCGAGGGGATACGCAGTATTTT. Its protein product is CTTLGTRGDTQYF.

Only a few counts were recorded for this clonotype. This chain links TRBV20-1 with TRBJ1-3; perhaps TRBD1 as D (6 bases). With 3 bases removed from V and 0 bases from J, the gap between germline ends came to 18 bases. The CDR3 loop spans 17 amino acids. CDR1 DFQATT and CDR2 SNEGSKA come from the germline V gene (reference sequence). The CDR3 sequence: CSASELPGESSGNTIYF. CDR3 nucleotides: TGCAGTGCTAGCGAACTTCCAGGGGAGTCCTCTGGAAACACCATATATTTT.

There are many counts of this clonotype. The CDR3 reads CASRPQGVFSNQPQHF. The CDR3 bases are TGTGCCAGCAGACCCCAGGGGGTATTTAGCAATCAGCCCCAGCATTTT. This chain uses TRBV28 with TRBJ1-5; TRBD1 matches 7 bases. Germline lookup yields CDR1 MDHEN and CDR2 SYDVKM. There are 16 residues in the CDR3. The ends lost 6 bases at V and 0 bases at J; junction bases unmatched: 8. Full variable domain (outside the CDR3, taken from reference TRBV28 and TRBJ1-5): DVKVTQSSRYLVKRTGEKVFLECVQDMDHENMFWYRQDPGLGLRLIYFSYDVKMKEKGDIPEGYSVSREKKERFSLILESASTNQTSMYLCASRPQGVFSNQPQHFGDGTRLSIL.

Only a few counts were recorded for this clonotype. The genes are TRBV6-2 or TRBV6-3 and TRBJ2-2; D is unresolved. Germline V gives CDR1 MNHEY, CDR2 SVGEGT. The V end was cut by 5 bases, the J end by 1 base, with 8 bases between. The CDR3 consists of 14 residues. CDR3 amino acids: CASSVNRNTGELFF. The CDR3 DNA follows: TGTGCCAGCAGTGTGAACAGGAACACCGGGGAGCTGTTTTTT.

The chain employs TRBV7-9 and TRBJ2-1; 8 bases line up with TRBD1. V lost 3 bases, J lost 4 bases, and 5 bases stayed unmatched. The CDR3 has 15 amino acids. CDR1 is SEHNR, CDR2 FQNEAQ, per germline (reference sequence). The CDR3 sequence: CASSLMTGAYNEQFF. CDR3 in DNA: TGTGCCAGCAGCTTGATGACAGGGGCGTACAATGAGCAGTTCTTC.

In the case of this clonotype: At one end, the junction sequence differs from germline, possibly due to a read error. J is TRBJ2-1 and V is TRBV12-3 or TRBV12-4; 15 nucleotides line up with TRBD2. CDR3 length equals 17 residues. The CDR3 protein is CASSGLAGGPYYNEQLF. CDR3 in DNA: TGTGCCAGCAGTGGACTAGCGGGGGGGCCTTACTACAATGAGCAGCTCTTC.

The chain has TRBV4-3 and TRBJ2-1; maybe TRBD1 (5 bases). Per germline, CDR1 LGHNA and CDR2 YSLEER. The CDR3 has 15 residues. With 0 bases removed from V and 6 bases from J, the gap between germline ends came to 12 bases. The CDR3 loop is CASSQEAGPFNEQFF. The DNA of the CDR3 is TGCGCCAGCAGCCAAGAGGCAGGGCCGTTCAATGAGCAGTTCTTC.

This clonotype occurred a few times. The J gene is TRBJ2-1, the V gene TRBV2; 7 bases match TRBD1. The CDR3 has 14 residues. Unmatched junction bases numbered 13, after V lost 7 bases and J lost 10 bases. Germline lookup yields CDR1 SNHLY and CDR2 FYNNEI. The CDR3 spells CASKDRADLKEQFF. The DNA of the CDR3 is TGTGCCAGCAAAGACAGGGCGGACCTCAAGGAGCAGTTCTTC.